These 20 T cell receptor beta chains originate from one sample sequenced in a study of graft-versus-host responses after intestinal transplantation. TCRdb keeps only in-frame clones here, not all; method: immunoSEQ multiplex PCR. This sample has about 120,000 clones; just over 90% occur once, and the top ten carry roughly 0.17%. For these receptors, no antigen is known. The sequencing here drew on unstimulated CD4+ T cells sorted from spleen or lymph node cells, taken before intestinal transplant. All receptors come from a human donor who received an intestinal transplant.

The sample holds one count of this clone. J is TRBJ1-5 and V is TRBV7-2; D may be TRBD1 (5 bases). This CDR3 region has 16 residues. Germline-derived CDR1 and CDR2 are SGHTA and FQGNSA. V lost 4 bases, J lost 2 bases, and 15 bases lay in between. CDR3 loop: CASSSPRGKGNQPQHF. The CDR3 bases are TGTGCCAGCAGCTCCCCCCGGGGGAAGGGCAATCAGCCCCAGCATTTT.

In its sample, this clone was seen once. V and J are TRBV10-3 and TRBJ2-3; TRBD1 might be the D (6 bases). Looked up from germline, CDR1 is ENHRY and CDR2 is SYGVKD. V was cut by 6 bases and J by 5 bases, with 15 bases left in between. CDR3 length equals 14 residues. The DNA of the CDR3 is TGTGCCATCAGGCCGGGACACCAAGGAGATACGCAGTATTTT. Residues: CAIRPGHQGDTQYF.

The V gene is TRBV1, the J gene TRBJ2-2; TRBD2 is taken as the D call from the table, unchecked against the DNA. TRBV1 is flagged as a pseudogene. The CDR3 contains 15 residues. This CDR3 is CTSSPRDSMAGELFF. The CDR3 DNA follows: TGCACCAGCAGCCCCCGGGACTCAATGGCGGGGGAGCTGTTTTTT.

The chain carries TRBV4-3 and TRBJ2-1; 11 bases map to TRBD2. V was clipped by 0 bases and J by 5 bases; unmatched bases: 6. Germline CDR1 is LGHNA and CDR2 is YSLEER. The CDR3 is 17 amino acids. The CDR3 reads CASSQDLTSGGHNEQFF. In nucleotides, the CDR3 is TGCGCCAGCAGCCAAGACCTCACTAGCGGGGGCCACAATGAGCAGTTCTTC.

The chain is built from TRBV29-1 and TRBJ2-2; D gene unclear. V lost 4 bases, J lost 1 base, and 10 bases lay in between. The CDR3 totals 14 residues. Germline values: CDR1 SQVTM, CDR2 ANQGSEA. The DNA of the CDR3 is TGCAGCGTTGGGTCGACATTGAACACCGGGGAGCTGTTTTTT. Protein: CSVGSTLNTGELFF.

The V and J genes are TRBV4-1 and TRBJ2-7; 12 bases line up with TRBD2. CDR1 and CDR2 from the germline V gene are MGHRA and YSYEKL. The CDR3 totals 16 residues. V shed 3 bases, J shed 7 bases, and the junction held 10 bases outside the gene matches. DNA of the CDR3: TGCGCCAGCAGCCAGTCTCTAGCGGGAGGGCCTAGGGAGCAGTACTTC. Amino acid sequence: CASSQSLAGGPREQYF.

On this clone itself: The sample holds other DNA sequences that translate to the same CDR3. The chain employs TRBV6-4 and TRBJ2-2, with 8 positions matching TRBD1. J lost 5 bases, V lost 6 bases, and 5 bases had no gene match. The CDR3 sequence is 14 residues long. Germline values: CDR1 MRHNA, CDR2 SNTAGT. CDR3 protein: CASSGQGGTGELFF. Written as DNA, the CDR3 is TGTGCCAGCAGCGGACAGGGTGGTACCGGGGAGCTGTTTTTT.

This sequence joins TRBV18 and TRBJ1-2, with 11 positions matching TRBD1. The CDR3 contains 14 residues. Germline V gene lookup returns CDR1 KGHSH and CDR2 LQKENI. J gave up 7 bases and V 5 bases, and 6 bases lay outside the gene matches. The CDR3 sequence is CASSAGQGVGGYTF. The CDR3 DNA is TGTGCCAGCTCAGCGGGACAGGGGGTAGGTGGCTACACCTTC.

CDR3 loop: CASSYSDRGLRYGYTF. The CDR3 region has the DNA TGTGCCAGCAGTTACTCCGACAGGGGGCTACGATATGGCTACACCTTC. The V call is TRBV6-6, the J call TRBJ1-2; 10 bases are shared with TRBD1. There are 16 residues in the CDR3. Losses at the gene ends were 0 bases for V and 5 bases for J; bases not matched to a gene: 6. Looked up from germline, CDR1 is MNHNY and CDR2 is SVGAGI (reference sequence).

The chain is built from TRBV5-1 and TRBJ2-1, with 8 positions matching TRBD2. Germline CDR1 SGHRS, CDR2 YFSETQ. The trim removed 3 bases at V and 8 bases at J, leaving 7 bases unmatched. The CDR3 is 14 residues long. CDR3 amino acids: CASSSVAGMDEQFF. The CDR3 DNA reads TGCGCCAGCAGCTCCGTAGCGGGAATGGATGAGCAGTTCTTC.

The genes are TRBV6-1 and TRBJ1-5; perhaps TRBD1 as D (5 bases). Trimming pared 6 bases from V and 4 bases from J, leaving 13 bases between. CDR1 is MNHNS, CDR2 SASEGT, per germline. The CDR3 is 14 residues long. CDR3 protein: CASRDGTLNQPQHF. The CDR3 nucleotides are TGTGCCAGCAGAGACGGGACTTTAAATCAGCCCCAGCATTTT.

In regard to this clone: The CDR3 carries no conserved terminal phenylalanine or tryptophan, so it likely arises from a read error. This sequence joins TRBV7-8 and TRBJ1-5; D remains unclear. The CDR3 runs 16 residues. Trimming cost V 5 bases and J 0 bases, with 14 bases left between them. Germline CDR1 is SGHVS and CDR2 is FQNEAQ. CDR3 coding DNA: TGTGCCAGCAGCCCCAAGGCGCAAATTAGCAATCAGCCCCAGCATCTT. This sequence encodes CASSPKAQISNQPQHL.

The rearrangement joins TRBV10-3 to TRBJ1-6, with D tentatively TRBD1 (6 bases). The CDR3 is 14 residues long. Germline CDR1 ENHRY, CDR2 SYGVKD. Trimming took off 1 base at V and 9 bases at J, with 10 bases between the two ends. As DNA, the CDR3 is TGTGCCATCAGTGAGTTTGGGGGCGGTTCACCCCTCCACTTT. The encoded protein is CAISEFGGGSPLHF.

For the CDR3, the DNA is TGTGCCAGCAGCCTCCCTGGCGGAAGGTTCTACGAGCAGTACTTC. The encoded protein is CASSLPGGRFYEQYF. V usage is TRBV2 and J usage is TRBJ2-7, with D unclear. Germline CDR1 SNHLY, CDR2 FYNNEI. The CDR3 extends over 15 amino acids. V lost 6 bases and J 3 bases, leaving 18 bases between the germline ends.

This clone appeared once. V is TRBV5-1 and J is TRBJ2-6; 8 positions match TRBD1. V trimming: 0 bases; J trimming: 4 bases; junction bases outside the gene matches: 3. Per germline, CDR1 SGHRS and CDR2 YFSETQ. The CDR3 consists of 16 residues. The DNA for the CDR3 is TGCGCCAGCAGCTTGGGGACAGGGAACGGGGCCAACGTCCTGACTTTC. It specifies CASSLGTGNGANVLTF. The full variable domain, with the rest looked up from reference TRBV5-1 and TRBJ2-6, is KAGVTQTPRYLIKTRGQQVTLSCSPISGHRSVSWYQQTPGQGLQFLFEYFSETQRNKGNFPGRFSGRQFSNSRSEMNVSTLELGDSALYLCASSLGTGNGANVLTFGAGSRLTVL.

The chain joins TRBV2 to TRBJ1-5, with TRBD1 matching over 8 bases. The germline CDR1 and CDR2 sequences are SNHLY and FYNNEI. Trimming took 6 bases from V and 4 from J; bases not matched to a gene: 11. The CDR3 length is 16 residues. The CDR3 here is CASSHRQGRVNQPQHF. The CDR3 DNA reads TGTGCCAGCAGCCACCGACAGGGGAGGGTTAATCAGCCCCAGCATTTT.

In DNA, the CDR3 is TGTGCCAGCTCTTTCGACAGGGGAACCAAAAACATTCAGTACTTC. Translating it yields CASSFDRGTKNIQYF. J is TRBJ2-4 and V is TRBV18; 8 bases fit TRBD1. The junction had 6 bases not matched to a gene; V was cut back by 6 bases and J by 2 bases. This CDR3 contains 15 residues. Germline CDR1 KGHSH, CDR2 LQKENI.

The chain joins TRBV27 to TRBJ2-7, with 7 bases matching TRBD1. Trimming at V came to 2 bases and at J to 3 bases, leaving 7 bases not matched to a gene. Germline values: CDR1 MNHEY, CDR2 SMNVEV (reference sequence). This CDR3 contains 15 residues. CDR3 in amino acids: CASSLRGQGNYEQYF. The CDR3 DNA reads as TGTGCCAGCAGTTTAAGGGGGCAGGGGAACTACGAGCAGTACTTC.

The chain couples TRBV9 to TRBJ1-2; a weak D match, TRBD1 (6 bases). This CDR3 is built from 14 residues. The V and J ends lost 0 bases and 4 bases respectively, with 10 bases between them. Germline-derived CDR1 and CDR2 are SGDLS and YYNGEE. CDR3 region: CASSVVGTPYGYTF. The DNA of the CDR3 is TGTGCCAGCAGCGTAGTTGGGACACCCTATGGCTACACCTTC.

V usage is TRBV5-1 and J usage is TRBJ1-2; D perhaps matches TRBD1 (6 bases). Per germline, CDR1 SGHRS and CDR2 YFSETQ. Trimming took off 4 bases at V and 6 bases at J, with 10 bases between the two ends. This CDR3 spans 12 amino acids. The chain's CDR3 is CASSIPGDGYTF. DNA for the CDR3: TGCGCCAGCAGCATACCAGGGGATGGCTACACCTTC.